Sequencing of this T cell receptor beta chain was carried out in a study of shared clonotypes between healthy human individuals (dated by TCRdb to 2018 to 2020). Concerning the study at large: The cohort included a few men and a couple of women between 18 and 49 years of age. For each donor, CD4 naive and CD4 memory were each given three plates, CD8 naive was given two plates, and CD8 memory was given one plate. The study deeply sequenced blood TCR repertoires of about five healthy adults to estimate repertoire size and the extent of clonotype sharing between individuals. To increase sequencing depth and limit assay-specific biases, different laboratories used diverse techniques to prepare libraries and sequence TCR repertoires. Per donor, leukapheresis produced somewhere between about 0.85 and 9.5 billion PBMCs. Here is what the overall study found, with its caveats: Based on pairwise subsampling, the degree of clonotype sharing among donors was expected to be affected by sequencing depth. Compared with non-shared clonotypes, the clonotypes found in all four sorted-subset donors had higher generation probabilities. Across several donors, roughly 5% of naive CD4, roughly 3.4% of naive CD8, about 2.3% of memory CD4, and about 0.4% of memory CD8 clonotypes were shared. Sampling was restricted to blood, and TCR repertoires in tissue are likely to differ from TCR repertoires in blood. Larger estimated clonotype richness was generally found for naive subsets than for memory subsets. The genetic and exposure-history diversity represented was limited by the small number of donors. Incomplete sequencing was indicated by rarefaction of sorted-subset datasets, despite the large sequencing depth.

Comment on this clone: This receptor's antigen is unknown. Base qualities were left out, and no much larger clone turns up one base away.

Healthy HIV-negative adults with no recently reported acute infections or vaccinations were included as donors. Only Caucasian adults living in Nashville, Tennessee, USA were represented among the donors. CD4+ T cells were enriched through magnetic negative selection, after which naive cells were positively selected on CD45RA and the remaining negative fraction served as the memory subset. Blood was obtained by leukapheresis, after which PBMCs were separated by Ficoll-Histopaque density gradient centrifugation and cryopreserved in liquid nitrogen vapor phase. Purity and quantity of every magnetically sorted T cell population were checked by analytical flow cytometry. Genomic DNA was isolated from each sorted fraction and quantified by UV absorbance on a Nanodrop 2000c. Using the deep immunoSEQ assay, multiplex PCR amplified TCR CDR3 regions from genomic DNA. Genomic DNA extracted from each cell subset was distributed evenly over all wells of several immunoSEQ 96-well plates, and each plate served as one replicate. Each replicate PCR for sorted subsets received about 220 ng genomic DNA, equal to tens of thousands of T cell genomes. Purified libraries were measured with a Qubit 3.0 fluorometer, size-checked on a Bioanalyzer 2100, and measured again with the KAPA Library Quantification kit. Every immunoSEQ 96-well plate was sequenced on a separate single-read 150-cycle Illumina NextSeq 550 flow cell. In the paper's pipeline: Because only junctional sequences without quality scores were contained in the immunoSEQ output, filtering matching that applied to full-length reads could not be performed. To assign V/J genes and CDR3, sequences were annotated using PyIR, a Python wrapper for IgBLAST v1.9, with IMGT germline references. Reads were filtered out if the reads had weak V/J assignments (E-value above 1e-6), no CDR3, stop codons, out-of-frame junctions, or ambiguous translated residues. V3J clonotypes were defined as sequences sharing an identical inferred V gene, J gene, and CDR3 amino acid sequence. Percentage overlap between repertoires was computed as shared unique clonotypes divided by the size of the smaller repertoire. Richness of each repertoire was evaluated using RTK rarefaction, the Chao1 estimator, and Recon v2.1 estimates of unobserved clonotypes. OLGA was used to compute generation probabilities for all TCRbeta clonotypes that the gDNA method yielded from a handful of donors. Not all clones reach the TCRdb copy of this immuneACCESS table, which keeps in-frame sequences only. Checked studies attribute under half of the gap to unresolved V genes and leave the rest unexplained. The V and J calls and clone size come from that table; D and trimming were worked out from the DNA. This sample is represented by roughly 700,000 clones; about 74% of them were singletons. Over 1.5% of the sample belongs to the ten largest clones.

The CDR3 holds 13 amino acids from the cysteine to the phenylalanine. Of the read, only the CDR3 DNA is kept; its 39 bases are in frame from base 1. The germline V gene supplies CDR1 MDHEN and CDR2 SYDVKM. The germline V and J ends show losses of 6 bases and 2 bases respectively, and no gene match explains 4 bases of the junction. The rearrangement combines TRBV28 with TRBJ2-7; TRBD2 aligns with 7 central bases. The receptor comes from a woman in her 30s in good health. Sequencing was carried out using memory CD4+ T cells sorted from blood. The label giving this sample's cell subset or site can be read as: CD45RA-negative fraction. The CDR3 region: CASSPSGTYEQYF. The DNA is TGTGCCAGCAGCCCTAGCGGTACCTACGAGCAGTACTTC.